One and the same sample provided the 24 T cell receptor beta chains below, sequenced in a study of molecular identifiers for immune sequencing clone quantification. TCRdb recomputed calls from the PCR reads with MiXCR, one row per CDR3 protein. The table has approximately 590,000 distinct CDR3 sequences, over 25% seen once. The material sequenced was naive CD8+ T cells from blood, with Jurkat cell RNA spiked in. The subset was: FACS-sorted CD8+CD4-CCR7+CD45RA+ naive T cells. The source of these receptors is a human donor in good health. Some libraries in this study had Jurkat cell RNA spiked in.

With regard to this clonotype: Being one base from a much bigger clone, this may be a read error. The chain couples TRBV20-1 to TRBJ2-7; D unclear. Germline V CDR1 and CDR2: DFQATT, SNEGSKA (reference sequence). The CDR3 contains 14 residues. The CDR3 loop reads CSAGLDGRIYERYF. As DNA, the CDR3 is TGCAGTGCCGGGTTGGACGGGCGGATCTACGAGCGGTACTTC.

Comments on this clonotype: Mismatch with germline at one junction end may stem from a read error. The chain uses TRBV4-1 and TRBJ2-7, with TRBD1 as a possible D gene (6 bases). The germline CDR1 and CDR2 sequences are MGHRA and YSYEKL. The CDR3 is 13 amino acids. CDR3 in DNA: TGCGCCAGCAGCCAAGATGGGGGCTACGCGCAGTACTTC. Residues: CASSQDGGYAQYF.

This clonotype occurred many times. CDR3 in amino acids: CASSQDHLGGYEQYF. The CDR3 coding sequence is TGCGCCAGCAGCCAAGATCATCTAGGGGGCTACGAGCAGTACTTC. This chain connects TRBV4-1 to TRBJ2-7; maybe TRBD1 (6 bases). The CDR3 is 15 amino acids. The V gene lost 0 bases and the J gene lost 3 bases, with 12 bases spanning the gap. Germline V gene sequence: CDR1 MGHRA, CDR2 YSYEKL.

This clonotype was seen repeatedly, ten times or more. The chain couples TRBV29-1 to TRBJ1-3; D remains ambiguous. This CDR3 comprises 17 residues. CDR1 is SQVTM and CDR2 is ANQGSEA in the germline V gene. V gave up 1 base and J gave up 0 bases, with 16 bases separating them. CDR3 sequence (DNA): TGCAGCGTTGAAGGGGATGGTCAGGAAGCCTCTGGAAACACCATATATTTT. Amino acids: CSVEGDGQEASGNTIYF.

The table lists this clonotype with a count of one. Given a much more abundant clone one base away, this may be a read error. The rearrangement uses TRBV5-3 and TRBJ2-3; D remains unclear. TRBV5-3 is an ORF, and what it does is uncertain. The CDR3 loop spans 16 amino acids. DNA of the CDR3: TGTGCCAGCAGCTCGGCGTGGAACGGAGAAGAAGATACGCAGTATTTT. It specifies CASSSAWNGEEDTQYF.

Comments on this clonotype: This may come from a read error, since a much larger clone is one base off. The chain uses TRBV12-3 or TRBV12-4 and TRBJ1-5; D uncertain. The CDR3 covers 15 residues. The CDR3 DNA reads TGTGCCGGCAGTCCCGATGGGGTCGCTTATCAGCCCCAGCATTTT. It yields the protein CAGSPDGVAYQPQHF.

In its sample, this clonotype was seen a few times. V and J are TRBV19 and TRBJ2-3; no clear D. Germline lookup yields CDR1 LNHDA and CDR2 SQIVND (reference sequence). The CDR3 runs 15 residues. V was pared by 3 bases and J by 0 bases, with 10 bases between. CDR3 loop: CASSMMSTSTDTQYF. The CDR3 DNA follows: TGTGCCAGTAGTATGATGTCTACTAGCACAGATACGCAGTATTTT. Supplemented by reference TRBV19 and TRBJ2-3, the full variable domain reads DGGITQSPKYLFRKEGQNVTLSCEQNLNHDAMYWYRQDPGQGLRLIYYSQIVNDFQKGDIAEGYSVSREKKESFPLTVTSAQKNPTAFYLCASSMMSTSTDTQYFGPGTRLTVL.

This clonotype was seen repeatedly, ten times or more. The V call is TRBV27, the J call TRBJ1-1; D is ambiguous. Trimming removed 3 bases from V and 6 bases from J, with 11 bases in between. There are 13 residues in the CDR3. Germline V gene lookup returns CDR1 MNHEY and CDR2 SMNVEV (reference sequence). The CDR3 region has the DNA TGTGCCAGCAGTTTGGGCCTTGGAGCTGAAGCTTTCTTT. This gives the protein CASSLGLGAEAFF.

The V gene is TRBV6-6, the J gene TRBJ2-5; TRBD2 matches at 11 bases. CDR1 and CDR2 (germline): MNHNY, SVGAGI (reference sequence). CDR3 length: 20 amino acids. J lost 1 base, V lost 6 bases, and 19 bases had no gene match. In DNA, the CDR3 is TGTGCCAGCAGCCCACGGGGGGGGACGACTAGCGGGGTAACCCAAGAGACCCAGTACTTC. This translates into CASSPRGGTTSGVTQETQYF.

There are many counts of this clonotype. The rearrangement joins TRBV24-1 to TRBJ2-3; 11 bases are shared with TRBD2. Germline CDR1 and CDR2: KGHDR and SFDVKD. V lost 1 base, J lost 3 bases, and 5 bases stayed unmatched. This CDR3 is 17 amino acids long. The CDR3 DNA follows: TGTGCCACCAGTGATTTTAGCGGGAGGGCCGCGACAGATACGCAGTATTTT. Translated, it gives CATSDFSGRAATDTQYF.

Notes on this clonotype: This may arise from a read error, as a much more abundant clone is one base away. V and J are TRBV6-2 or TRBV6-3 and TRBJ1-5, with D perhaps matching TRBD1 (6 bases). V lost 8 bases to trimming and J lost 4 bases, with 27 bases between them. Germline CDR1 reads MNHEY; CDR2 reads SVGEGT. CDR3 length equals 18 residues. CDR3 in amino acids: CASCARPISDRNNQPQHF. As DNA, the CDR3 is TGTGCCAGCTGTGCCCGGCCGATTAGTGACAGGAATAATCAGCCCCAGCATTTT.

The chain carries TRBV27 and TRBJ2-7; 7 bases agree with TRBD2. With 0 bases clipped from V and 4 bases from J, the junction kept 6 bases outside the gene matches. The CDR3 runs to 15 residues. CDR1 is MNHEY, CDR2 SMNVEV, per germline (reference sequence). The CDR3 protein is CASSLSIGGTYEQYF. CDR3 bases: TGTGCCAGCAGTTTATCTATCGGGGGGACTTACGAGCAGTACTTC.

Concerning this clonotype itself: The junction and the germline gene differ at one end; a read error may be behind it. This rearrangement joins TRBV4-2 to TRBJ2-7; D gene uncertain. Germline CDR1 reads LGHNA; CDR2 reads YNFKEQ. The CDR3 is 13 residues long. This chain's CDR3 is CASSQESGYERYF. DNA for the CDR3: TGTGCCAGCAGCCAAGAGTCAGGCTACGAGCGGTACTTC.

The rearrangement uses TRBV6-5 and TRBJ1-3; no clear D gene. V dropped 0 bases and J dropped 2 bases, with 2 bases sitting between them. Germline assignment: CDR1 MNHEY and CDR2 SVGAGI. CDR3 length equals 13 residues. The DNA of the CDR3 is TGTGCCAGCAGTTACTCGACTGGAAACACCATATATTTT. Protein product: CASSYSTGNTIYF.

This clonotype was picked up a small number of times. It is likely a read error, because the conserved phenylalanine at the end of the CDR3 is missing. The chain links TRBV5-6 to TRBJ1-1; D not resolved. Trimming took off 2 bases at V and 0 bases at J, with 11 bases between the two ends. CDR3 length equals 15 residues. Germline loops: CDR1 SGHDT, CDR2 YYEEEE. The CDR3, as DNA: TGTGCCAGCAGCTTCTCGAGTTTCATGAACACTGAAGCTTTCCTT. Translation gives CASSFSSFMNTEAFL.

The rearrangement links TRBV5-8 to TRBJ2-3; no firm D call. Trimming removed 4 bases at V and 1 base at J, with 10 bases between. CDR3 length: 14 residues. Per germline, CDR1 SGHTS and CDR2 YDEGEE. The CDR3 loop is CASSHGVGTDTQYF. In DNA form, the CDR3 reads TGTGCCAGCAGCCATGGAGTCGGCACAGATACGCAGTATTTT.

This clonotype has at least ten counts. J is TRBJ2-1 and V is TRBV7-2; D is unclear. The V and J ends lost 5 bases and 4 bases respectively, with 21 bases between them. Germline V lookup: CDR1 SGHTA, CDR2 FQGNSA. The CDR3 totals 17 residues. CDR3 coding DNA: TGTGCCAGCAGCCCCTCCCCTCTAGGTTGGGGATACAATGAGCAGTTCTTC. It encodes CASSPSPLGWGYNEQFF.

As for this clonotype: Just one base apart from a much larger clone, this may be a read error. The chain joins TRBV4-3 to TRBJ2-3; possibly TRBD1 for D (5 bases). Germline V gene data show CDR1 as LGHNA and CDR2 as YSLEER. The CDR3 contains 16 residues. The CDR3 DNA is TGCCCCAGCAGCCAAGATATGCAGGGTGGCACAGATACGCAGTATTTT. Protein sequence: CPSSQDMQGGTDTQYF.

Ten or more counts support this clonotype. The chain combines TRBV4-3 with TRBJ1-5; 8 bases map to TRBD1. The germline V gene has CDR1 LGHNA and CDR2 YSLEER. The CDR3 sequence is 15 residues long. V dropped 4 bases and J dropped 5; count of bases not matched to a gene: 7. The chain's CDR3 is CASSPLQGADQPQHF. As DNA, the CDR3 is TGCGCCAGCAGCCCTCTTCAGGGGGCGGATCAGCCCCAGCATTTT.

The V and J genes are TRBV9 and TRBJ2-7; 8 positions agree with TRBD1. The CDR3 is 15 amino acids. With 4 bases clipped from V and 3 bases from J, the junction kept 9 bases outside the gene matches. Germline loops: CDR1 SGDLS, CDR2 YYNGEE. Here the CDR3 reads CASSRTGTGFYEQYF. CDR3 coding DNA: TGTGCCAGCAGCCGAACCGGGACAGGTTTCTACGAGCAGTACTTC.

Comments on this clonotype: Lacking the conserved final phenylalanine or tryptophan, this CDR3 likely reflects a read error. The chain uses TRBV27 and TRBJ1-5; the D gene is possibly TRBD1 (6 bases). Trimming stripped 3 bases from V and 7 bases from J, with 13 bases between. CDR3 size: 14 residues. Germline loops: CDR1 MNHEY, CDR2 SMNVEV (reference sequence). The CDR3 reads CASSLSRGGQPQHS. In DNA, the CDR3 is TGTGCCAGCAGTTTGAGCAGGGGTGGCCAGCCCCAGCATTCT.

This clonotype was seen at least ten times. The rearrangement links TRBV14 to TRBJ2-6; D may be TRBD1 (5 bases). The CDR3 extends over 15 amino acids. V dropped 4 bases and J dropped 4 bases, with 11 bases sitting between them. CDR1 and CDR2 from the germline V gene are SGHDN and FVKESK. This chain's CDR3 is CASSPGRAGANVLTF. CDR3 DNA: TGTGCCAGCAGCCCAGGCAGGGCCGGGGCCAACGTCCTGACTTTC.

In its sample, this clonotype was seen many times. The CDR3 coding sequence is TGTGCCAGCAGCCCAGGTAGCGGGGGCAGCACAGATACGCAGTATTTT. As protein: CASSPGSGGSTDTQYF. This rearrangement joins TRBV14 to TRBJ2-3; 9 bases match TRBD2. In germline, CDR1 is SGHDN, CDR2 FVKESK. After removal of 4 bases from V and 0 bases from J, the junction contained 5 bases not matched to a gene. This CDR3 contains 16 residues.

Turning to this clonotype: A much larger clone lies a single base off, so this may be a read error. The chain employs TRBV5-3 and TRBJ1-1, with TRBD1 as a possible D gene (6 bases). Being an ORF, TRBV5-3 has a function that is uncertain. The CDR3 runs to 18 residues. V lost 8 bases to trimming and J lost 4 bases, with 30 bases between them. The CDR3 is CASSLSTDRILTFTEAFF. The CDR3 coding sequence is TGTGCCAGCAGCCTCTCGACAGACAGGATTCTTACGTTCACTGAAGCTTTCTTT.